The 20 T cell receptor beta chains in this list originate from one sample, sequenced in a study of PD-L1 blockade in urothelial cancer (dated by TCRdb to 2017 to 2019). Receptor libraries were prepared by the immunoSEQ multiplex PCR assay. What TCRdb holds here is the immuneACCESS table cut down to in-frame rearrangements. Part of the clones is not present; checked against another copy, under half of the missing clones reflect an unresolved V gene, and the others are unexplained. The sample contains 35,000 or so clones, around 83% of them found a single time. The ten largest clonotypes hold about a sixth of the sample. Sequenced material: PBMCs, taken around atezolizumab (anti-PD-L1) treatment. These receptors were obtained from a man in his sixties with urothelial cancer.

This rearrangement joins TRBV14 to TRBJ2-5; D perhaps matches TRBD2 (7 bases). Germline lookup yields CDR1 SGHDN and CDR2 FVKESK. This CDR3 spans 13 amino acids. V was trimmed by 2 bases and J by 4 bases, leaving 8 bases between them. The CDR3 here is CASSQRGAETQYF. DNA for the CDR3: TGTGCCAGCAGCCAACGGGGGGCAGAGACCCAGTACTTC. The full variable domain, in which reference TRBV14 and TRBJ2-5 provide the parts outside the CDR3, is EAGVTQFPSHSVIEKGQTVTLRCDPISGHDNLYWYRRVMGKEIKFLLHFVKESKQDESGMPNNRFLAERTGGTYSTLKVQPAELEDSGVYFCASSQRGAETQYFGPGTRLLVL.

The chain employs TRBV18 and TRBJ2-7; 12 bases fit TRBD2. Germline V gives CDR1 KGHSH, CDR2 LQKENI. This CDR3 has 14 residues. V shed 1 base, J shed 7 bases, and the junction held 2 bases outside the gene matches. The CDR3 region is CASSPRLAGGEQYF. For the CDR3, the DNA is TGTGCCAGCTCACCACGGCTAGCGGGAGGGGAGCAGTACTTC.

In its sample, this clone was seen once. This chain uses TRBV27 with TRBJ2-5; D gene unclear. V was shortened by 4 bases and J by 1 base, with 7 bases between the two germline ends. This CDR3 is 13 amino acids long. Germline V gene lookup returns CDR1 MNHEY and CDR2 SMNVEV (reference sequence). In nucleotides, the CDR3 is TGTGCCAGCAGTTGGGCGCGCCAAGAGACCCAGTACTTC. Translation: CASSWARQETQYF.

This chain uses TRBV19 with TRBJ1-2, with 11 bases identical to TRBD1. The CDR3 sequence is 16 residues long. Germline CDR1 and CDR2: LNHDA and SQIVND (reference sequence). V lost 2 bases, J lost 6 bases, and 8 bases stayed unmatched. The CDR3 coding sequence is TGTGCCAGTAGTATACGGACAGGGGGCAGATCGAATGGCTACACCTTC. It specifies CASSIRTGGRSNGYTF.

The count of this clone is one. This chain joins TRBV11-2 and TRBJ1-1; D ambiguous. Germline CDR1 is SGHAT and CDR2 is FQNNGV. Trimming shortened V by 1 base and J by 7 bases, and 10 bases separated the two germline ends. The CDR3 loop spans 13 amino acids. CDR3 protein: CASSLVLTDEAFF. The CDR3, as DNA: TGTGCCAGCAGCTTAGTGTTAACAGATGAAGCTTTCTTT.

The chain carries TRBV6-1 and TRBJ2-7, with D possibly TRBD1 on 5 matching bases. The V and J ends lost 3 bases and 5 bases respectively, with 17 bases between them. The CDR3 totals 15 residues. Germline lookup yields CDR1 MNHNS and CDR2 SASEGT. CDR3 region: CASSDLAVEGDEQYF. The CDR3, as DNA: TGTGCCAGCAGTGATCTGGCGGTCGAAGGGGACGAGCAGTACTTC.

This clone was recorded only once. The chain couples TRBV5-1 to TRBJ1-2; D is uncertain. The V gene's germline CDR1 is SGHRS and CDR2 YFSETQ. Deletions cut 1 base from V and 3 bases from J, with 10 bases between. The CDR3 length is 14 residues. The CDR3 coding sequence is TGCGCCAGCAGCTTGTCTCAGGTCGACTATGGCTACACCTTC. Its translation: CASSLSQVDYGYTF.

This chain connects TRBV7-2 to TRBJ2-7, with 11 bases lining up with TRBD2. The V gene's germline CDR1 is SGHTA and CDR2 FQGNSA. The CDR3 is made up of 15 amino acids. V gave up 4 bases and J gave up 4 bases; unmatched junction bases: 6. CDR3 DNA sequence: TGTGCCAGCAGCTCCAGACTAGCGGGGAGATACGAGCAGTACTTC. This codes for CASSSRLAGRYEQYF. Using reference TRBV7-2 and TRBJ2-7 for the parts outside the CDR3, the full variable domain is GAGVSQSPSNKVTEKGKDVELRCDPISGHTALYWYRQSLGQGLEFLIYFQGNSAPDKSGLPSDRFSAERTGGSVSTLTIQRTQQEDSAVYLCASSSRLAGRYEQYFGPGTRLTVT.

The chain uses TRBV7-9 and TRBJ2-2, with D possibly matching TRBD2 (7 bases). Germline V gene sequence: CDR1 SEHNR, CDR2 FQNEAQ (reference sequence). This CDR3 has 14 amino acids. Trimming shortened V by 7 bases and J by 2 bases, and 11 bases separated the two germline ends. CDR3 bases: TGTGCCAGCACACGGGGGGCCAACACCGGGGAGCTGTTTTTT. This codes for CASTRGANTGELFF.

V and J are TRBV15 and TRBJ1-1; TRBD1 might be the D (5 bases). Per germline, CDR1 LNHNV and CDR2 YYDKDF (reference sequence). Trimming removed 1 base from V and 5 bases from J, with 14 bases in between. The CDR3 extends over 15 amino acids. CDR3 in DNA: TGTGCCACCAGCAGAGGGATCGACAGACTTACTGAAGCTTTCTTT. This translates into CATSRGIDRLTEAFF.

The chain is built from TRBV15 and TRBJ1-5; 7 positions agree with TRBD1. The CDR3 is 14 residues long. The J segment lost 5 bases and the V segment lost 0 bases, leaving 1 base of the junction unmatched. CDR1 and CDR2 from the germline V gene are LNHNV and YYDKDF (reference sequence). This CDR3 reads CATSRDRGYQPQHF. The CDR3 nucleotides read TGTGCCACCAGCAGAGACAGGGGGTATCAGCCCCAGCATTTT. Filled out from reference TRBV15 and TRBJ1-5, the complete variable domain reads DAMVIQNPRYQVTQFGKPVTLSCSQTLNHNVMYWYQQKSSQAPKLLFHYYDKDFNNEADTPDNFQSRRPNTSFCFLDIRSPGLGDTAMYLCATSRDRGYQPQHFGDGTRLSIL.

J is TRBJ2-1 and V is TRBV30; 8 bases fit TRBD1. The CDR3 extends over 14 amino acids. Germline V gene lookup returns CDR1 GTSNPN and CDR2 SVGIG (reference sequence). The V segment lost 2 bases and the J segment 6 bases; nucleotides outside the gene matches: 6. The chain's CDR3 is CAWSRTGSSNEQFF. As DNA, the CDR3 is TGTGCCTGGAGTAGGACAGGGAGCTCCAATGAGCAGTTCTTC.

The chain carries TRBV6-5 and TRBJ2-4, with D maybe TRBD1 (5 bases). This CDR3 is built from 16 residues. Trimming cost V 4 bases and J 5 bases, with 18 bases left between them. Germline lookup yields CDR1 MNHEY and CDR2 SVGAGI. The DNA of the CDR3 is TGTGCCAGCAGTTTCCTGAGGACAAATGGGGAAAACATTCAGTACTTC. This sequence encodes CASSFLRTNGENIQYF.

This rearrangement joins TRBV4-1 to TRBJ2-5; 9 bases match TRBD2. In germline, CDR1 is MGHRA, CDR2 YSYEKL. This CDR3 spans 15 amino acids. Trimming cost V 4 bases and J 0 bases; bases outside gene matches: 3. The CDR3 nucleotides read TGCGCCAGCAGCCCAGGACTAGCGAACCAAGAGACCCAGTACTTC. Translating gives CASSPGLANQETQYF.

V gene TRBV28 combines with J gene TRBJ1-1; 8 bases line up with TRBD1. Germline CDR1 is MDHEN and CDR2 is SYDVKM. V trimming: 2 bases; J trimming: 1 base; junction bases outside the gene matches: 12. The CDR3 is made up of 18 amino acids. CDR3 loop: CASSLPPRTGMANTEAFF. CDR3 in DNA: TGTGCCAGCAGTTTACCCCCGAGGACAGGGATGGCGAACACTGAAGCTTTCTTT.

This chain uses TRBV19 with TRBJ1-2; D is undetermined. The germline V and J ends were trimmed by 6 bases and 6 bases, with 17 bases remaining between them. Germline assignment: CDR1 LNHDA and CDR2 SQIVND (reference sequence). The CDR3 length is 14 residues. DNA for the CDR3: TGTGCCAGTAGCGCACCGGGATTAGAACATGGCTACACCTTC. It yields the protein CASSAPGLEHGYTF.

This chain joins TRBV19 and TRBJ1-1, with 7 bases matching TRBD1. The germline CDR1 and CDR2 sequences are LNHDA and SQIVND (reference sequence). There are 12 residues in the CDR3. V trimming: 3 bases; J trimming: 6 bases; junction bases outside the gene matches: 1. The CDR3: CASSIGQAEAFF. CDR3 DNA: TGTGCCAGTAGTATCGGACAGGCTGAAGCTTTCTTT.

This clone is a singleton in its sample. Here the CDR3 DNA reads TGTGCCAGCAGCACCCGACAGGGTAGGGCTGCAACTAATGAAAAACTGTTTTTT. Protein sequence: CASSTRQGRAATNEKLFF. The gene calls are TRBV5-5 and TRBJ1-4; 7 nucleotides align to TRBD1. This CDR3 region has 18 residues. Trimming removed 4 bases from V and 0 bases from J; junction bases left unmatched: 12. Germline loops: CDR1 SGHKS, CDR2 YYEKEE (reference sequence).

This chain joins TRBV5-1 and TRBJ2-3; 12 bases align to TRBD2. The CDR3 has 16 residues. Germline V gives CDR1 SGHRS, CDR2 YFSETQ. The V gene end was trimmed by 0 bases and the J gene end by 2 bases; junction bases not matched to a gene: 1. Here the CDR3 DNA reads TGCGCCAGCAGCTTGGGACTAGCGGGAGTCACAGATACGCAGTATTTT. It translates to CASSLGLAGVTDTQYF. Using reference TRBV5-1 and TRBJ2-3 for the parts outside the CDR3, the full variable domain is KAGVTQTPRYLIKTRGQQVTLSCSPISGHRSVSWYQQTPGQGLQFLFEYFSETQRNKGNFPGRFSGRQFSNSRSEMNVSTLELGDSALYLCASSLGLAGVTDTQYFGPGTRLTVL.

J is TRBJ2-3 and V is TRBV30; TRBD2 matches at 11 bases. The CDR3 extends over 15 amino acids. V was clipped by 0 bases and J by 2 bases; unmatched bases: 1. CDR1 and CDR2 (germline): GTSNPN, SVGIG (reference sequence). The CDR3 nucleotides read TGTGCCTGGAGTGTACTAGCGGGAGCCACAGATACGCAGTATTTT. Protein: CAWSVLAGATDTQYF.